The clone carrying this T cell receptor beta chain was found many times. One junction end disagrees with the germline gene, perhaps due to a read error. This CDR3 has 12 amino acids. CDR1 and CDR2 (germline): DFQATT, SNEGSKA (reference sequence). A single record per CDR3 protein comes from TCRdb applying MiXCR to the 5' RACE reads. This table holds tens of thousands of distinct CDR3 sequences, roughly 9.9% found once. The sample is drawn from a study of early T cells in non-severe SARS-CoV-2 infection. Turning to the study itself: The input, bulk RNA from unsorted whole blood, was sequenced, and chains were unpaired.

The TCR comes from an adult who was a healthcare worker with PCR-confirmed SARS-CoV-2 infection or an uninfected control (not recorded which). Sequencing used whole blood. The chain employs TRBV20-1 and TRBJ1-2; perhaps TRBD1 as D (6 bases). The CDR3: CSARIRDTDPHF. The CDR3 coding sequence is TGCAGTGCTAGGATACGGGACACCGACCCTCACTTC.